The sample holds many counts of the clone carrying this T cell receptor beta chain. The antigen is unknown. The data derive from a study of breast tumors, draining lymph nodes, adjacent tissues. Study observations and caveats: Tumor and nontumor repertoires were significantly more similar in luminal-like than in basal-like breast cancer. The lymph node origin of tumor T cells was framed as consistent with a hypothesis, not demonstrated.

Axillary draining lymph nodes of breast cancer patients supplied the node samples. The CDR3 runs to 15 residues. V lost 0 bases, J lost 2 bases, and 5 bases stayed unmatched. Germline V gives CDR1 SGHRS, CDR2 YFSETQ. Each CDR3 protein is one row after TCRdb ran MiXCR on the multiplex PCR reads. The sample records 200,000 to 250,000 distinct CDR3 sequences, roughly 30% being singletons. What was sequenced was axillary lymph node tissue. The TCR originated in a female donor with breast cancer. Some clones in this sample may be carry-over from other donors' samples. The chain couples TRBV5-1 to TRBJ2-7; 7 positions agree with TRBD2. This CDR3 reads CASSLVAGAPYEQYF. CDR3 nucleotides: TGCGCCAGCAGCTTGGTGGCGGGAGCCCCCTACGAGCAGTACTTC.